The 13 T cell receptor beta chains below were found in one sample sequenced in a study of early stage breast cancer tumors (dated by TCRdb to 2015 to 2018). Libraries came from the immunoSEQ multiplex PCR assay. TCRdb retrieved this table from immuneACCESS and kept in-frame rearrangements only. Not all clones are present; in checked studies, unresolved V genes account for under half, and no reason is known for the remainder. For this sample there are tens of thousands of clones; about nine tenths appear just once. The ten top clones hold about 5% of the sample. Sequenced: blood. The receptors here all came from a person aged 65-85 years with breast cancer.

The chain carries TRBV5-8 and TRBJ2-6; D is ambiguous. This CDR3 is 16 amino acids long. From germline, CDR1 is SGHTS and CDR2 YDEGEE. Trimming took off 2 bases at V and 0 bases at J, with 9 bases between the two ends. CDR3 protein: CASSFVAHSGANVLTF. In DNA, the CDR3 is TGTGCCAGCAGCTTTGTAGCACACTCTGGGGCCAACGTCCTGACTTTC.

This chain connects TRBV6-6 to TRBJ1-1; D is ambiguous. This CDR3 has 13 amino acids. Trimming stripped 4 bases from V and 6 bases from J, with 12 bases between. Germline CDR1 is MNHNY and CDR2 is SVGAGI (reference sequence). This CDR3 reads CASSFLKRAEAFF. As DNA, the CDR3 is TGTGCCAGCAGTTTCCTGAAGCGGGCTGAAGCTTTCTTT.

CDR3 protein: CASSLSGTGSTDTQYF. CDR3 in DNA: TGTGCCAGCAGTTTATCGGGGACAGGGAGCACAGATACGCAGTATTTT. This chain uses TRBV27 with TRBJ2-3; 9 positions match TRBD1. Per the germline V gene, CDR1 is MNHEY and CDR2 is SMNVEV (reference sequence). J lost 0 bases, V lost 0 bases, and 1 base had no gene match. This CDR3 region has 16 residues.

V gene TRBV5-5 combines with J gene TRBJ1-2; D ambiguous. Trimming removed 6 bases at V and 7 bases at J, with 19 bases between. Germline V lookup: CDR1 SGHKS, CDR2 YYEKEE (reference sequence). The CDR3 has 14 residues. As DNA, the CDR3 is TGTGCCAGCACCCTCGCGGGGTTCGTCTCTGGCTACACCTTC. Residues: CASTLAGFVSGYTF.

V and J are TRBV5-1 and TRBJ1-4; TRBD1 matches 8 bases. The CDR3 has 16 residues. V gave up 4 bases and J gave up 4 bases; unmatched junction bases: 9. Germline CDR1 reads SGHRS; CDR2 reads YFSETQ. The DNA for the CDR3 is TGCGCCAGCAGCCTGCTACCGGGACAGGTTAATGAAAAACTGTTTTTT. Its protein product is CASSLLPGQVNEKLFF.

The chain recombines TRBV9 with TRBJ1-3; no reliable D call. The CDR3 length is 14 residues. Per the germline V gene, CDR1 is SGDLS and CDR2 is YYNGEE. V lost 0 bases and J lost 0, with 4 bases in between. The CDR3 nucleotides are TGTGCCAGCAGCGTAGACATCTCTGGAAACACCATATATTTT. Its translation: CASSVDISGNTIYF.

This rearrangement joins TRBV19 to TRBJ2-7; possible D gene TRBD1, 6 bases. Germline CDR1 is LNHDA and CDR2 is SQIVND (reference sequence). There are 14 residues in the CDR3. Trimming left V 7 bases short and J 6 bases short, with 19 bases between. The CDR3 DNA follows: TGTGCCAGTAAGCCCGGGACATACTTTTCCGAGCAGTACTTC. This translates into CASKPGTYFSEQYF.

The chain has TRBV18 and TRBJ2-1; D is perhaps TRBD1 (5 bases). The CDR3 spans 14 residues. In germline, CDR1 is KGHSH, CDR2 LQKENI. Trimming cost V 0 bases and J 8 bases, with 11 bases left between them. CDR3 nucleotides: TGTGCCAGCTCACCACCGCAGGGTGGGTATGAGCAGTTCTTC. The encoded protein is CASSPPQGGYEQFF.

The gene calls are TRBV5-6 and TRBJ2-6, with D perhaps TRBD2 (5 bases). In germline, CDR1 is SGHDT, CDR2 YYEEEE. The V gene lost 10 bases and the J gene lost 4 bases, with 12 bases spanning the gap. CDR3 length equals 13 residues. The CDR3 spells CACSAAGANVLTF. CDR3 in DNA: TGTGCCTGTAGCGCGGCGGGGGCCAACGTCCTGACTTTC.

The V call is TRBV18, the J call TRBJ2-5, with 10 bases identical to TRBD1. This CDR3 has 14 residues. Trimming took 1 base from V and 5 from J; bases not matched to a gene: 1. Germline V gene data show CDR1 as KGHSH and CDR2 as LQKENI. CDR3: CASSPRDRGETQYF. For the CDR3, the DNA is TGTGCCAGCTCACCACGGGACAGGGGCGAGACCCAGTACTTC.

The chain has TRBV19 and TRBJ2-7; TRBD2 aligns across 15 bases. V lost 4 bases and J lost 3; bases outside the gene matches: 10. Looked up from germline, CDR1 is LNHDA and CDR2 is SQIVND (reference sequence). The CDR3 is made up of 18 amino acids. The CDR3 is CASSTAGLAGGGLYEQYF. The DNA of the CDR3 is TGTGCCAGTAGTACCGCGGGACTAGCGGGAGGAGGGCTCTACGAGCAGTACTTC. Based on the CDR3 plus reference TRBV19 and TRBJ2-7, the full variable domain is DGGITQSPKYLFRKEGQNVTLSCEQNLNHDAMYWYRQDPGQGLRLIYYSQIVNDFQKGDIAEGYSVSREKKESFPLTVTSAQKNPTAFYLCASSTAGLAGGGLYEQYFGPGTRLTVT.

The V call is TRBV6-1, the J call TRBJ1-4; 11 bases are a match to TRBD1. Germline CDR1 MNHNS, CDR2 SASEGT. J was trimmed by 5 bases and V by 4 bases; bases with no gene match: 3. This CDR3 spans 15 amino acids. CDR3 region: CASSARDRGNEKLFF. The CDR3 bases are TGTGCCAGCAGTGCCCGGGACAGGGGGAATGAAAAACTGTTTTTT.

This clone showed up just once. For the CDR3, the DNA is TGCGCCAGCAGTAATAAGGGACAGGGGTATAGCAATCAGCCCCAGCATTTT. Translation: CASSNKGQGYSNQPQHF. The gene calls are TRBV10-1 and TRBJ1-5, with TRBD1 matching 10 bases. Trimming took 5 bases from V and 0 from J; bases not matched to a gene: 7. This CDR3 has 17 amino acids. The germline gives CDR1 WNHNN, CDR2 SYGVQD (reference sequence).